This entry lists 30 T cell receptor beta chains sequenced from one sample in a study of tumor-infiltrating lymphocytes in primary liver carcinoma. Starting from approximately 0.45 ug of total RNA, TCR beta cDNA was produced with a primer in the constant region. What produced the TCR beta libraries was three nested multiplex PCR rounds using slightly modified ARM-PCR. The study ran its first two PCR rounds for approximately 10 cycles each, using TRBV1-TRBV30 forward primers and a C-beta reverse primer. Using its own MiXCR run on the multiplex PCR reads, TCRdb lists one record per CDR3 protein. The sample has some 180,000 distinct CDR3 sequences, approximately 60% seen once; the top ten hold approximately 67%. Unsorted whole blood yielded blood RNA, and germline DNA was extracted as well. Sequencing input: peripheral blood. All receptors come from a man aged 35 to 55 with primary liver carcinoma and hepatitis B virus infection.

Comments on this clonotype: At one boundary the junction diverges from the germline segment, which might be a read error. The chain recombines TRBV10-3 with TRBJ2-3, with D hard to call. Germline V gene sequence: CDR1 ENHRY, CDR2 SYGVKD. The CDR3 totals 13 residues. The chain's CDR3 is CAIARLSTDMQYF. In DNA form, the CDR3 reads TGTGCCATCGCGAGACTGAGCACAGATATGCAGTATTTT.

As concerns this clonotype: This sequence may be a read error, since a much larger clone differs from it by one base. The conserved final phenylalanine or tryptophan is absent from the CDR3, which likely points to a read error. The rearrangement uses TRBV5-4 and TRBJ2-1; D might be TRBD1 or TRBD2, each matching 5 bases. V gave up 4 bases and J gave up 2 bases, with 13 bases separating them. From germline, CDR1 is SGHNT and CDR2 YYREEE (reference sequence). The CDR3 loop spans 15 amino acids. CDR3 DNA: TGTGCCAGCAGCCCCGACGGGACGACCTACAATGAGCAGTTCTAC. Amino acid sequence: CASSPDGTTYNEQFY.

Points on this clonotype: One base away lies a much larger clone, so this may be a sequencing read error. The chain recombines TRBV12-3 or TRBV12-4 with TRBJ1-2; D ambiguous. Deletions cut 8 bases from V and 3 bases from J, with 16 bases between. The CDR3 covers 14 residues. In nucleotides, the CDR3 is TGTGCCAGCGCTAAGATGGGTGCCGACTATGGCTACACCTTC. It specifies CASAKMGADYGYTF.

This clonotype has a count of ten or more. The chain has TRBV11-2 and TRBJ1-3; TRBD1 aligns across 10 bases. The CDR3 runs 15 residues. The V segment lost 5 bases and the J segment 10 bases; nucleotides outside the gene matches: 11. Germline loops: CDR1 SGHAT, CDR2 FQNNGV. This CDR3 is CASSAGTGASGTIYF. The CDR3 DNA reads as TGTGCCAGCAGCGCCGGGACAGGGGCATCAGGGACCATATATTTT.

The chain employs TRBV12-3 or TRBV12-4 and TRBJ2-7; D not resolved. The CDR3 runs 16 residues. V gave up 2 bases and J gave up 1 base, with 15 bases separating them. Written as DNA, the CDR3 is TGTGCCAGCAGTTTATCGGTCTCAATGGCTTCCTACGAGCAGTACTTC. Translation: CASSLSVSMASYEQYF.

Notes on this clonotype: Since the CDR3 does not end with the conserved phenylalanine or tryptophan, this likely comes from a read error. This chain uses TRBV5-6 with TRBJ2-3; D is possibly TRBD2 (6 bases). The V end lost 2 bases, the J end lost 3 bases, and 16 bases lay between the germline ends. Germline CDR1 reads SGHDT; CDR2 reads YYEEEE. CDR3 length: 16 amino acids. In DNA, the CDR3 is TGTGCCAGCAGCTTCATTAGCGGCGACGGAACAGATACGCAGTATCTT. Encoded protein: CASSFISGDGTDTQYL.

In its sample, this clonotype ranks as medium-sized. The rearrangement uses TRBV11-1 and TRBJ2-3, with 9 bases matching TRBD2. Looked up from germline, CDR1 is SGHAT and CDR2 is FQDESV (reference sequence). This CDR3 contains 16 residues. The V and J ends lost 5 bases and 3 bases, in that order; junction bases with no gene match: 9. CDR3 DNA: TGTGCCAGCAGCCTCGGGACTAGCACACAAACAGATACGCAGTATTTT. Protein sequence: CASSLGTSTQTDTQYF.

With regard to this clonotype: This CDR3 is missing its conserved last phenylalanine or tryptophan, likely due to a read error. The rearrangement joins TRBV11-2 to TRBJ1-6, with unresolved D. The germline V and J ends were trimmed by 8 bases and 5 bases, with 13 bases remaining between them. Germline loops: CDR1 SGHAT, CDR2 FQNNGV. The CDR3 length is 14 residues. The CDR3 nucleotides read TGTGCCAGCCGTGGCCCGACGGATAATTCACCCCTCCACATT. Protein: CASRGPTDNSPLHI.

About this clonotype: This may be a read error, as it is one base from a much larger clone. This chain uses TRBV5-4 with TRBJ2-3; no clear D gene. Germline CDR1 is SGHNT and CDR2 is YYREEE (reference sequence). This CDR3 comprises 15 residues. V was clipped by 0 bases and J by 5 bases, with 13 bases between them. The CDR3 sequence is CASSLGPSGRDTQYF. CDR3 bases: TGTGCCAGCAGCTTGGGACCGTCTGGTCGAGATACGCAGTATTTT.

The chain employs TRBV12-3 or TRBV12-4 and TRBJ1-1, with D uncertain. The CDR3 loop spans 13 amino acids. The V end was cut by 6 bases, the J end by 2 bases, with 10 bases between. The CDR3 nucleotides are TGTGCCAGCAGCTCGGGTTTTAACACTGAAGCTTTCTTT. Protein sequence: CASSSGFNTEAFF.

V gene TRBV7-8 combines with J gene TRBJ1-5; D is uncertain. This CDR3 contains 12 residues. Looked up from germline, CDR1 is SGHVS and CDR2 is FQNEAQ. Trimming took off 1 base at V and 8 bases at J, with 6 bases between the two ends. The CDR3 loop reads CASSLVEEPQHF. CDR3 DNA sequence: TGTGCCAGCAGCTTAGTAGAGGAGCCCCAGCATTTT.

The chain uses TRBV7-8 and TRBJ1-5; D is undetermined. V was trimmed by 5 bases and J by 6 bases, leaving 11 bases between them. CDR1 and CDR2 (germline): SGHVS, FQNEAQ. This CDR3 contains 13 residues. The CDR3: CASSPDEIQPQHF. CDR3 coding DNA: TGTGCCAGCAGCCCCGACGAGATTCAGCCCCAGCATTTT.

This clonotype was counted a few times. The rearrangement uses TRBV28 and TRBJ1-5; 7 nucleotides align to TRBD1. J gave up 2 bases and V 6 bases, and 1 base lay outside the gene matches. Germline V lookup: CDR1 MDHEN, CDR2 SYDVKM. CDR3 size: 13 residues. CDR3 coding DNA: TGTGCCAGCAGAGGACAGGGCAATCAGCCCCAGCATTTT. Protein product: CASRGQGNQPQHF.

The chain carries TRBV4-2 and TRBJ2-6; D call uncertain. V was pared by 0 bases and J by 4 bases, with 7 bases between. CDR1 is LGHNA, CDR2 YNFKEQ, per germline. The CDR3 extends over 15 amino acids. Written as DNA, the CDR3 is TGTGCCAGCAGCCAAGAACCATCGGGGGCCAACGTCCTGACTTTC. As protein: CASSQEPSGANVLTF.

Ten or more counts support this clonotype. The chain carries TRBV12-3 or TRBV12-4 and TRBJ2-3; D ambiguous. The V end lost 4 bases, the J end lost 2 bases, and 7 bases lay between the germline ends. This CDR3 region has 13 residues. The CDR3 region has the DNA TGTGCCAGCAGTTCCCAGAACACAGATACGCAGTATTTT. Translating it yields CASSSQNTDTQYF.

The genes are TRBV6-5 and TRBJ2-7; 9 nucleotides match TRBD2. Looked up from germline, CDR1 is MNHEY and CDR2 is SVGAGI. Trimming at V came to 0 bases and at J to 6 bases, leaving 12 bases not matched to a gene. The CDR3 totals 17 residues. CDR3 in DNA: TGTGCCAGCAGTTACTCGGGCTTAGGGGCTAGCGGGACCGAGCAGTACTTC. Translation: CASSYSGLGASGTEQYF.

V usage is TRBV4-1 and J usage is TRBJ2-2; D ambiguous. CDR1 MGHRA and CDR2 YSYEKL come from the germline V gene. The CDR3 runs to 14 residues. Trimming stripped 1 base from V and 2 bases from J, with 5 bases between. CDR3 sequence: CASSQARNTGELFF. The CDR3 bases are TGCGCCAGCAGCCAAGCCCGTAACACCGGGGAGCTGTTTTTT.

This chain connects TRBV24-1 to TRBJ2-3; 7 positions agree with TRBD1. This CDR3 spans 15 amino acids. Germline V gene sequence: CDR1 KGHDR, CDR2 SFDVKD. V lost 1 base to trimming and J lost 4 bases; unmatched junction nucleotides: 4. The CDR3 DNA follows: TGTGCCACCAGTGATTTCGATGACAGGGCAGATACGCAGTATTTT. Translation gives CATSDFDDRADTQYF.

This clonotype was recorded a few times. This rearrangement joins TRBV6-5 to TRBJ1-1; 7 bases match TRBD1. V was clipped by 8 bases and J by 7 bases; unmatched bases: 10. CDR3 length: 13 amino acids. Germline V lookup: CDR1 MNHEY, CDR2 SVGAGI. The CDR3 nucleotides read TGTGCCAGCCAGGGGGATGGGACGGGTGAAGCTTTCTTT. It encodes CASQGDGTGEAFF.

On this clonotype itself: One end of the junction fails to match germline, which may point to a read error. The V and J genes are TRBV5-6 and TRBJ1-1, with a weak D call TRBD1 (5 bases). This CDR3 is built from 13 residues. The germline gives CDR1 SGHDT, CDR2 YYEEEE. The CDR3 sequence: CASSGGENTETFF. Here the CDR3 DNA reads TGTGCCAGCAGCGGGGGGGAGAACACTGAAACTTTCTTT.

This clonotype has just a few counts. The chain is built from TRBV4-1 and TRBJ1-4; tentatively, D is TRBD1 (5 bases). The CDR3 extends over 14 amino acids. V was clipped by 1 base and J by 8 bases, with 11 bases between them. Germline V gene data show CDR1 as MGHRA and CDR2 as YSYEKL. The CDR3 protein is CASSQGTSAEKLFF. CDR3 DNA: TGCGCCAGCAGCCAAGGGACAAGCGCAGAAAAACTGTTTTTT.

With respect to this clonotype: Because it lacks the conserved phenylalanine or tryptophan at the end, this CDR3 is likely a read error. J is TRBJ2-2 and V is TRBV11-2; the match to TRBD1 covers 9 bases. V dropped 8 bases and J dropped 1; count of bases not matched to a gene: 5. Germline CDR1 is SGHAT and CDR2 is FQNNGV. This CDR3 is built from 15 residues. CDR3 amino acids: CASRSGQGNTGELFY. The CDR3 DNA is TGTGCCAGCCGCTCGGGACAGGGGAACACCGGGGAGCTGTTTTAT.

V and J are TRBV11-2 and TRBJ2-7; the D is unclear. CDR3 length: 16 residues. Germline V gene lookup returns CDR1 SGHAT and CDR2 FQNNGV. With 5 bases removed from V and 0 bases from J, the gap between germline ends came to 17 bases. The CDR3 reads CASSRSGSEYSYEQYF. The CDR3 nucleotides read TGTGCCAGCAGCCGTTCTGGCAGCGAATACTCCTACGAGCAGTACTTC.

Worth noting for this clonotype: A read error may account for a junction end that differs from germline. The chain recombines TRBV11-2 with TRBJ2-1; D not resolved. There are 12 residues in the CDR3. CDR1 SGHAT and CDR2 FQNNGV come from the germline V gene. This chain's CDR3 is CASSQLPKEQLF. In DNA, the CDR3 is TGTGCCAGCAGTCAACTCCCCAAAGAGCAGTTATTC.

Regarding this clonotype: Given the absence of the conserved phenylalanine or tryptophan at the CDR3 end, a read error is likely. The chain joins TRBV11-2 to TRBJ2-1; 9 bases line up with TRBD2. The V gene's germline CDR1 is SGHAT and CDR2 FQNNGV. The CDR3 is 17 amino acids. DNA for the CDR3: TGTGCCAGCGGCTTAATTCCTCGCGGGAGGGCTGGGAATGAGCAGTTCCTC. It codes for CASGLIPRGRAGNEQFL.

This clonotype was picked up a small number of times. The CDR3 nucleotides read TGCAGCGTTGAAACAGGTGGCTACACCTTC. It is translated as CSVETGGYTF. V usage is TRBV29-1 and J usage is TRBJ1-2; the D gene is possibly TRBD1 (5 bases). CDR1 is SQVTM, CDR2 ANQGSEA, per germline. Trimming pared 2 bases from V and 7 bases from J, leaving 5 bases between. The length of the CDR3 is 10 residues.

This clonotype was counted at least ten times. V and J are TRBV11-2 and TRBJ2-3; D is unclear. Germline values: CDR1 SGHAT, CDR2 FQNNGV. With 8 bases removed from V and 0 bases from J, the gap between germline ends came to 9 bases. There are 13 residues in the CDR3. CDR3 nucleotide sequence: TGTGCCAGCTCGGGCCCTAGCACAGATACGCAGTATTTT. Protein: CASSGPSTDTQYF.

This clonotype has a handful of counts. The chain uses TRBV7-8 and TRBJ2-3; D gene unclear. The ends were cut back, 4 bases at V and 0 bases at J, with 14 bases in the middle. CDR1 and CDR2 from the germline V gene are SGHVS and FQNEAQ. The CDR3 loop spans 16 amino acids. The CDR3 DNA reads TGTGCCAGCAGCTCCAAAATAAGGCTCAGCACAGATACGCAGTATTTT. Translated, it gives CASSSKIRLSTDTQYF.

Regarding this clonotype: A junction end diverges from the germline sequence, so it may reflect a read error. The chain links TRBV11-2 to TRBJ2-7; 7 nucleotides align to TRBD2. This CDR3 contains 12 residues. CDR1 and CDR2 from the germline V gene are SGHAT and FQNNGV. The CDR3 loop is CVSSLRDYEHYF. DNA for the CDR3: TGTGTCAGCAGCCTGCGGGACTACGAGCATTACTTC.

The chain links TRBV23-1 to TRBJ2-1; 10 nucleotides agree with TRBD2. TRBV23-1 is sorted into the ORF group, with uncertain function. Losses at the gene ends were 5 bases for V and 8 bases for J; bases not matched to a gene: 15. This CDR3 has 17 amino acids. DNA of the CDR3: TGCGCCAGCAGTGCTTGGGAGCGGGAGGGCGTAAACGATGAGCAGTTCTTC. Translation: CASSAWEREGVNDEQFF.